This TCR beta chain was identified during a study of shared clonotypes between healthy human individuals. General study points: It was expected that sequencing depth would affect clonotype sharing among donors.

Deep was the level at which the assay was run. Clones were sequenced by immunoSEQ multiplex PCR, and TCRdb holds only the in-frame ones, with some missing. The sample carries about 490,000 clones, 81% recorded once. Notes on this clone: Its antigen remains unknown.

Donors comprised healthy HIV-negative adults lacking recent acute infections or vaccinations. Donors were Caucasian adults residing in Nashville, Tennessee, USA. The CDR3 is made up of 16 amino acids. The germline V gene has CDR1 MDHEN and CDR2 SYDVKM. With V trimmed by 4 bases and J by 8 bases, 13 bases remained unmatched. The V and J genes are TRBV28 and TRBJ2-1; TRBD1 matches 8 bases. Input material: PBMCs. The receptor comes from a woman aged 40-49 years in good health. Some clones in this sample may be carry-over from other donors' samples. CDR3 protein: CASSSGGVEGLDEQFF. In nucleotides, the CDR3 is TGTGCCAGCAGTTCAGGGGGCGTCGAGGGTTTAGATGAGCAGTTCTTC. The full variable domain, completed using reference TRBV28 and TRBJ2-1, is DVKVTQSSRYLVKRTGEKVFLECVQDMDHENMFWYRQDPGLGLRLIYFSYDVKMKEKGDIPEGYSVSREKKERFSLILESASTNQTSMYLCASSSGGVEGLDEQFFGPGTRLTVL.